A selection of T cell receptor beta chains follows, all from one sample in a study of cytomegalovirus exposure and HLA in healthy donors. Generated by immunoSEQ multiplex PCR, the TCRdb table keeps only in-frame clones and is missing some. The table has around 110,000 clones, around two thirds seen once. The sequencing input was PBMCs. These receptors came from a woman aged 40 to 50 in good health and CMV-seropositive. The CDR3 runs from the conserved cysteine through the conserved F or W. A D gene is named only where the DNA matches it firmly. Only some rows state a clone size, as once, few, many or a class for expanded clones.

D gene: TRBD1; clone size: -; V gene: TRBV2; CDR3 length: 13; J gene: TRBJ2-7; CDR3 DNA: TGTGCCAGAGCTAATGGACAGGGCTACGAGCAGTACTTC; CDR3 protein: CARANGQGYEQYF
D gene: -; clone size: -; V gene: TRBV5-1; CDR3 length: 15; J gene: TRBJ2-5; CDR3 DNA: TGCGCCAGCAGCTATCGCCAGGGGCGCAGGGGGACCCAGTACTTC; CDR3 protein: CASSYRQGRRGTQYF
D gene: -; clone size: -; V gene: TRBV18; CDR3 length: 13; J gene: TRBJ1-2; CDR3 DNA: TGTGCCAGCTCACTTGACAGTTCCTATGGCTACACCTTC; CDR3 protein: CASSLDSSYGYTF
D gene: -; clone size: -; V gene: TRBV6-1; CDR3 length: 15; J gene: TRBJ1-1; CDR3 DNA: TGTGCCAGCAGTGGCGGGACGGTGGGAGACACTGAAGCTTTCTTT; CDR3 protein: CASSGGTVGDTEAFF
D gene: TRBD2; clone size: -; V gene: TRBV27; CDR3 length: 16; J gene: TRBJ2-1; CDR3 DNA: TGTGCCAGCAGTTCCTTTTTGAGACTAGCGGGAGATGAGCAGTTCTTC; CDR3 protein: CASSSFLRLAGDEQFF
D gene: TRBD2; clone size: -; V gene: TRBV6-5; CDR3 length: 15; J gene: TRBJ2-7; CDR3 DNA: TGTGCCAGCAGTTACTCACTAGCGGGGGGCTACGAGCAGTACTTC; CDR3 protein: CASSYSLAGGYEQYF
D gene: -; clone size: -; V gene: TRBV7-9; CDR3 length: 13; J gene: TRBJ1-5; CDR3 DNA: TGTTCCAGCAGCTTGAACGGGGTTCAGCCCCAGCATTTT; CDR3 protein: CSSSLNGVQPQHF
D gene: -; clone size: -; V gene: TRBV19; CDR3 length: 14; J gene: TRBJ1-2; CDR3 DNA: TGTGCCAGTACCACGACCGGGGGGAGTCGTGGCTACACCTTC; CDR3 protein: CASTTTGGSRGYTF
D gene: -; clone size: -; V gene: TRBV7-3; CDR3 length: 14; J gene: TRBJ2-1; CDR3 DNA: TGTGCCAGCAGCTTAGGACCAGGGATTTTCGAGCAGTTCTTC; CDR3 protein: CASSLGPGIFEQFF
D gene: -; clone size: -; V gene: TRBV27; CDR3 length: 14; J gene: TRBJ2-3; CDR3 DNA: TGTGCCAGCAGTTTATGGGCGGGATCAGATACGCAGTATTTT; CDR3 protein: CASSLWAGSDTQYF
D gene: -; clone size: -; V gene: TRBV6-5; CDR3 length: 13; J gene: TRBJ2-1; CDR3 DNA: TGTGCCAGCAGTTACTCTAGAAACAATGAGCAGTTCTTC; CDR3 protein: CASSYSRNNEQFF
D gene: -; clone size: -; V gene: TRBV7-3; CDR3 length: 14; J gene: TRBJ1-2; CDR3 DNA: TGTGCCAGCAGCTTAGGGCGGGTCAACTATGGCTACACCTTC; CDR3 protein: CASSLGRVNYGYTF
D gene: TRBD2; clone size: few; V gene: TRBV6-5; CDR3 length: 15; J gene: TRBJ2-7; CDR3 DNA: TGTGCCAGCAGACAACTAGCGGAGAGCTCCTACGAGCAGTACTTC; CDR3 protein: CASRQLAESSYEQYF
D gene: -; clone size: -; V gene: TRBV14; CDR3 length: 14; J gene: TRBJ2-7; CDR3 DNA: TGTGCCAGCAGCCAAGTCCGGTCCCCGGGAGAGCAGTACTTC; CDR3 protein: CASSQVRSPGEQYF
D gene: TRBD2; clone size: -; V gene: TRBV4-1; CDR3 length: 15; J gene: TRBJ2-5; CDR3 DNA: TGCGCCAGCAGCCAAGGGACTAGCTACCAAGAGACCCAGTACTTC; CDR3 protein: CASSQGTSYQETQYF
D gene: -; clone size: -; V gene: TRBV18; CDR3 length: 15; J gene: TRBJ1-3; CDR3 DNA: TGTGCCAGCTCACTTGGGGAGAGTAGAGGAAACACCATATATTTT; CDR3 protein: CASSLGESRGNTIYF
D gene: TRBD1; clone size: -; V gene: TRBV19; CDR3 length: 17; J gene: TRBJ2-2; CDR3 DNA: TGTGCCAGTAGCCTTTCCCTGACAGGGGGTTTGGCCGGGGAGCTGTTTTTT; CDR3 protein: CASSLSLTGGLAGELFF
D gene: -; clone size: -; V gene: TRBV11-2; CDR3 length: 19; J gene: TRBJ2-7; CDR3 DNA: TGTGCCAGCCAGCCGTGGGGCGGACGACGGATGACTGCTTCCTACGAGCAGTACTTC; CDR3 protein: CASQPWGGRRMTASYEQYF
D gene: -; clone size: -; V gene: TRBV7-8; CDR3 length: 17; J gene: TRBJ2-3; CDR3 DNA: TGTGCCAGCAGCGCCTTACCGGGACACACTAGCACAGATACGCAGTATTTT; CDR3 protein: CASSALPGHTSTDTQYF
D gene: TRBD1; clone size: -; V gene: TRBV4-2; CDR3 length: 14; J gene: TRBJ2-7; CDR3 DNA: TGTGCCAGCAGCCTTGGGACAGGGTCCTACGAGCAGTACTTC; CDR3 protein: CASSLGTGSYEQYF
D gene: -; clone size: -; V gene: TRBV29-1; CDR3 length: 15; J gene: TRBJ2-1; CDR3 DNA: TGCAGCGCATCACAGTATAGGACAGCAAACAATGAGCAGTTCTTC; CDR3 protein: CSASQYRTANNEQFF
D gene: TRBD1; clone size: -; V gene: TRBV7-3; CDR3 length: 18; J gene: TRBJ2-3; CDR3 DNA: TGTGCCAGCAGCTTAAAATTGTCCCGGGACAGCAACACAGATACGCAGTATTTT; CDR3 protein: CASSLKLSRDSNTDTQYF
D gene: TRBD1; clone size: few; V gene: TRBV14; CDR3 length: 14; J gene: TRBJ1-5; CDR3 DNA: TGTGCCAGCAGCCCCACAGGGGTCTATCAGCCCCAGCATTTT; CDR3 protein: CASSPTGVYQPQHF
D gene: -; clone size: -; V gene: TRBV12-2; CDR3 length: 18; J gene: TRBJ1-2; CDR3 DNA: TGTGCAAGTCGCTTGTGGGGCCCCTCAATAGGGCTTAACTATGGCTACACCTTC; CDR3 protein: CASRLWGPSIGLNYGYTF
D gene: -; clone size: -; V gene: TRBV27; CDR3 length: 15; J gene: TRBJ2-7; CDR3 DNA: TGTGCCAGCAGTCCCGACTGGGGACTCACCTACGAGCAGTACTTC; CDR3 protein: CASSPDWGLTYEQYF
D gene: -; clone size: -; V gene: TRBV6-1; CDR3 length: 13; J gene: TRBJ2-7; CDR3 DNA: TGTGCCAGCAGTCCCTTGAGCTCCTACGAGCAGTACTTC; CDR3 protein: CASSPLSSYEQYF
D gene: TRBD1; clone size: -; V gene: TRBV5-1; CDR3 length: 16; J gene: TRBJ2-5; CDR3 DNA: TGCGCCAGCACCCGGACAGGACGACGTTTGGAGGAGACCCAGTACTTC; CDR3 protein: CASTRTGRRLEETQYF
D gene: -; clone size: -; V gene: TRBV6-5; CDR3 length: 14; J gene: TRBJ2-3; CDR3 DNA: TGTGCCAGCAGTTTGGTAGGGGGCACAGATACGCAGTATTTT; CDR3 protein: CASSLVGGTDTQYF
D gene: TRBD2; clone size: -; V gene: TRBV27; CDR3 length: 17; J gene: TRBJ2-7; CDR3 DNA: TGTGCCAGCAGTGGTCTAGGGGCTAGCGGGAACCCTTACGAGCAGTACTTC; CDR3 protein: CASSGLGASGNPYEQYF
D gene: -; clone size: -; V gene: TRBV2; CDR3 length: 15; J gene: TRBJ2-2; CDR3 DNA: TGTGCCAGCATCCTCCATGGCTCGAACACCGGGGAGCTGTTTTTT; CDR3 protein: CASILHGSNTGELFF
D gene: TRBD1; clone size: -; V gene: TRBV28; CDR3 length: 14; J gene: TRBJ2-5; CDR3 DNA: TGTGCCAGCAGATTTTCAGGGGGCCAAGAGACCCAGTACTTC; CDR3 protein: CASRFSGGQETQYF
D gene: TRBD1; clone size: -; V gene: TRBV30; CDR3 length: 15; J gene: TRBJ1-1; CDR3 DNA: TGTGCCTGGAGGGGGGAACGGGACAGGGCTGTAGGAGCTTTCTTT; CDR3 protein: CAWRGERDRAVGAFF
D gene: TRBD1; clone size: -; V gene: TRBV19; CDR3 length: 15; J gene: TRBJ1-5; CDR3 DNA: TGTGCCAGTAGTATTGAAGGGGGCCTCGATCAGCCCCAGCATTTT; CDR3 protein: CASSIEGGLDQPQHF
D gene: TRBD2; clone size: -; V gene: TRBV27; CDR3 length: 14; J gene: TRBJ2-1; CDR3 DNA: TGTGCCAGCACCATAGCGGGGCAGCACAATGAGCAGTTCTTC; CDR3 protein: CASTIAGQHNEQFF
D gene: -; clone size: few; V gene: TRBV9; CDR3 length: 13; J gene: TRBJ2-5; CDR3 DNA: TGTGCCAGCAGCGTAGTGGTGGGAGGGACCCAGTACTTC; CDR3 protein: CASSVVVGGTQYF
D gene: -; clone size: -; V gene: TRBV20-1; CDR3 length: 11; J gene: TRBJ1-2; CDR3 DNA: TGCAGCTGTCCCCGGGGGGGTGGCTACACCTTC; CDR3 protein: CSCPRGGGYTF
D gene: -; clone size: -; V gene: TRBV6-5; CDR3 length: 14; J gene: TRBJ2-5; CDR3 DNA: TGTGCCAGCAGCCGAATCACCACCGGGGAGACCCAGTACTTC; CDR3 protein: CASSRITTGETQYF
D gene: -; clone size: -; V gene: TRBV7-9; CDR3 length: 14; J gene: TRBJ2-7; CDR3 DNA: TGTGCCAGCAGCTTAGGGACAGCGTCCTACGAGCAGTACTTC; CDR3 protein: CASSLGTASYEQYF
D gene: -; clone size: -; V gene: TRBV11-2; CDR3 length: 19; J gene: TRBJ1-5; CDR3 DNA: TGTGCCAGCAGCTTAGTAGCGGGTCACGGGTCTTATAGCAATCAGCCCCAGCATTTT; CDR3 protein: CASSLVAGHGSYSNQPQHF
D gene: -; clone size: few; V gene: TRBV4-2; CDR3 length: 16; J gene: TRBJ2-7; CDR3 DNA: TGTGCCAGCAGCCAAGCAGTCCGGGACACTTCCTACGAGCAGTACTTC; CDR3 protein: CASSQAVRDTSYEQYF
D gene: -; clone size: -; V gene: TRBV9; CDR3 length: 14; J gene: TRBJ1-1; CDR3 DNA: TGTGCCAGCAGCGGGACAGCTATGAACACTGAAGCTTTCTTT; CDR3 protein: CASSGTAMNTEAFF
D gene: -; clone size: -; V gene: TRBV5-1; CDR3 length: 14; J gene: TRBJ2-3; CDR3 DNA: TGCGCCAGCAGCTTAGGGGCTAGCACAGATACGCAGTATTTT; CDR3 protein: CASSLGASTDTQYF
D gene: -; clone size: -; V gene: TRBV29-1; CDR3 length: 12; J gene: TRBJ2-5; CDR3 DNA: TGCAGCGGAGCCCCGGGTGGGGAGACCCAGTACTTC; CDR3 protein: CSGAPGGETQYF
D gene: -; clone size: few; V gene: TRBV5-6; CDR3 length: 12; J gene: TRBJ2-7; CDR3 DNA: TGTGCCAGCAGCTTGGGTCCAGGCGAGCAGTACTTC; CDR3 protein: CASSLGPGEQYF
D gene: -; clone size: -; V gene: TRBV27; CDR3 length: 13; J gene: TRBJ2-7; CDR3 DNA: TGTGCCAGCAGCCTTACAGCCCGCTACGAGCAGTACTTC; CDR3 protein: CASSLTARYEQYF
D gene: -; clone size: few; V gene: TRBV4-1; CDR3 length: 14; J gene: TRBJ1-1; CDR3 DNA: TGCGCCAGCACCACTCCGGGATCCAACACTGAAGCTTTCTTT; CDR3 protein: CASTTPGSNTEAFF
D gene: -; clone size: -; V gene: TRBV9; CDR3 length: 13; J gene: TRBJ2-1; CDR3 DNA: TGTGCCAGCAGCGTAGGTGGAGCGGGTGAGCAGTTCTTC; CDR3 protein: CASSVGGAGEQFF
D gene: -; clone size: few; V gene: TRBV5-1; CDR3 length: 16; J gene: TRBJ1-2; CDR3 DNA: TGCGCCAGCAGCTTGAGGGACATCAGGGACGGCTATGGCTACACCTTC; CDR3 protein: CASSLRDIRDGYGYTF
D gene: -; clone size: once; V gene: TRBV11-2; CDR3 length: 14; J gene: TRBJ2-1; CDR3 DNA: TGTGCCAGCAGCCTCAGAACAGACAACAATGAGCAGTTCTTC; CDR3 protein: CASSLRTDNNEQFF
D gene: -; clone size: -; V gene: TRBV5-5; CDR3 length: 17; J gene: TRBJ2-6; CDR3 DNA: TGTGCCAGCAGCTTGTGGCAGGGGACCTCTGGGGCCAACGTCCTGACTTTC; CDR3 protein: CASSLWQGTSGANVLTF
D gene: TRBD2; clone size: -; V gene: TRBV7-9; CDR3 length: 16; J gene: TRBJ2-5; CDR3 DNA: TGTGCCAGCAGCTTAGCGGTAGCGGGAGGACCGGGGGAGCAGTACTTC; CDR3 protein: CASSLAVAGGPGEQYF
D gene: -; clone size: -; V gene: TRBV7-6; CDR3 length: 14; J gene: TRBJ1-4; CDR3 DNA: TGTGCCAGCAGCGAGGGGGCAACTAATGAAAAACTGTTTTTT; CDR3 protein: CASSEGATNEKLFF
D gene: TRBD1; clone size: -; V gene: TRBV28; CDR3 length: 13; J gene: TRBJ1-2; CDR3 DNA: TGTGCCAGCAGCCCTGACAGGGGTTATGGCTACACCTTC; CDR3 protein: CASSPDRGYGYTF